This T cell receptor (beta chain) was identified during a study of cytomegalovirus exposure and HLA in healthy donors. Study-level points and caveats: TCR beta V- and J-gene trimming was later associated with a missense DCLRE1C variant. Later, an analysis showed that TCR beta chains associated with HLA were more clonally expanded than others that were equally common.

On this clone itself: The antigen is not known.

The PCR used 60 Vbeta and 13 Jbeta primers. Only in-frame clones appear in the TCRdb table, and some are missing; sequencing was by immunoSEQ multiplex PCR. The repertoire holds about 280,000 clones, over 85% seen once, with about 2% in the top ten. The CDR3 has 15 residues. Germline assignment: CDR1 SGHRS and CDR2 YFSETQ. The junction had 8 bases not matched to a gene; V was cut back by 4 bases and J by 4 bases. Donors were nominally healthy when sampled, though unrecorded immune exposures were likely. This TCR was sampled from a woman aged 18-29 years in good health and CMV-seronegative. Sequencing was done on a sample of PBMCs. The V gene is TRBV5-1, the J gene TRBJ1-3; 7 bases map to TRBD1. CDR3 in amino acids: CASSLTGYGGNTIYF. CDR3 bases: TGCGCCAGCAGCCTGACAGGGTATGGGGGAAACACCATATATTTT.